Below, one T cell receptor beta chain is given with its context. This record belongs to a study of blood T cell repertoires in COVID-19. Study at large: PBMCs, B-cell-depleted T cells, or T cells were the source of the cDNA or gDNA that made up the material.

Under the authors' procedure: From reference gene primer amplification, estimates of nucleated cell counts were derived. Profiled with immunoSEQ multiplex PCR; TCRdb holds only in-frame clones, not every one. V and J calls and clone size follow that table, whereas D and trimming were derived from the DNA. The table records 110,000 to 150,000 clones, about four fifths of them present only once. Trimming took off 1 base at V and 0 bases at J, with 9 bases between the two ends. The CDR3 is made up of 15 amino acids. From germline, CDR1 is SGHTA and CDR2 FQGNSA. This chain links TRBV7-2 with TRBJ1-1, with D possibly matching TRBD1 (6 bases). The sequenced sample was peripheral blood. The clonotype originates from a human donor in a cohort sampled during active COVID-19. CDR3 sequence reads: CASSLGGTLNTEAFF. The CDR3 DNA reads TGTGCCAGCAGCTTAGGTGGGACATTGAACACTGAAGCTTTCTTT.